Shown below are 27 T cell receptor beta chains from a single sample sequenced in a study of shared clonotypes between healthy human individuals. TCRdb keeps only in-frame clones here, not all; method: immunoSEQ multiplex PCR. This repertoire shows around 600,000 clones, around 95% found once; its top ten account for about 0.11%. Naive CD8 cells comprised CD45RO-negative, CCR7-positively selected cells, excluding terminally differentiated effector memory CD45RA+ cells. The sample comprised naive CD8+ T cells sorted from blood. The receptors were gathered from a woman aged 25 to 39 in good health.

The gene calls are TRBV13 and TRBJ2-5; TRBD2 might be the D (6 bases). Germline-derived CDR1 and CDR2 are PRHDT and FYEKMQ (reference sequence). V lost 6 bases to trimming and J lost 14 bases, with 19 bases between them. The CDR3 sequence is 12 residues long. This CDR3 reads CASSLISGTYYF. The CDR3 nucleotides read TGTGCCAGCAGTCTGATTTCCGGGACTTACTACTTC.

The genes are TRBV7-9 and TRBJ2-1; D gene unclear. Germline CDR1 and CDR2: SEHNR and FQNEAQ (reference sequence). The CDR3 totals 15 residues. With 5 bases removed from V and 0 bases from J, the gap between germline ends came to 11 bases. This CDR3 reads CASSPGVSSYNEQFF. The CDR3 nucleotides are TGTGCCAGCAGCCCTGGGGTGAGCTCCTACAATGAGCAGTTCTTC. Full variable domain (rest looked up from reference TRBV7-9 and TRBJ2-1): DTGVSQNPRHKITKRGQNVTFRCDPISEHNRLYWYRQTLGQGPEFLTYFQNEAQLEKSRLLSDRFSAERPKGSFSTLEIQRTEQGDSAMYLCASSPGVSSYNEQFFGPGTRLTVL.

CDR3 DNA: TGTGCCAGCAGCCAGCAGACAGGAAACCTCGCAGCTAATGAAAAACTGTTTTTT. Translated, it gives CASSQQTGNLAANEKLFF. This chain links TRBV16 with TRBJ1-4, with a weak D call TRBD1 (6 bases). Germline-derived CDR1 and CDR2 are KGHSY and FQNENV. The V end was cut by 3 bases, the J end by 3 bases, with 20 bases between. The CDR3 sequence is 18 residues long. Supplemented by reference TRBV16 and TRBJ1-4, the full variable domain reads GEEVAQTPKHLVRGEGQKAKLYCAPIKGHSYVFWYQQVLKNEFKFLISFQNENVFDETGMPKERFSAKCLPNSPCSLEIQATKLEDSAVYFCASSQQTGNLAANEKLFFGSGTQLSVL.

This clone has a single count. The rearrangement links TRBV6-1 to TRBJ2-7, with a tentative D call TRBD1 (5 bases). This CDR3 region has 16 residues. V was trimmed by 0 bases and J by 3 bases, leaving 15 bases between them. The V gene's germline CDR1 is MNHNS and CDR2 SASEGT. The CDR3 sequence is CASSEARRQLYYEQYF. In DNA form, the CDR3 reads TGTGCCAGCAGTGAAGCGCGTCGACAGCTTTACTACGAGCAGTACTTC.

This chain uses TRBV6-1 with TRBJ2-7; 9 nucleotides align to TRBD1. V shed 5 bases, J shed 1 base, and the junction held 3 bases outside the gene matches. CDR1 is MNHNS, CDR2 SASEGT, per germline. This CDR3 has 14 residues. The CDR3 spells CASSNRGLSYEQYF. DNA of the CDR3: TGTGCCAGCAGTAACAGGGGGCTGTCCTACGAGCAGTACTTC.

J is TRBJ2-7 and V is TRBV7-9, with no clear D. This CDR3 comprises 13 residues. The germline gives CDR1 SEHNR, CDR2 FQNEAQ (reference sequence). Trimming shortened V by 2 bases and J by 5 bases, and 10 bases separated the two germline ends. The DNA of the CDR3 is TGTGCCAGCAGCTTACGACGATGGGACGAGCAGTACTTC. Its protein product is CASSLRRWDEQYF. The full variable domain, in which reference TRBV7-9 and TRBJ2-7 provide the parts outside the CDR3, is DTGVSQNPRHKITKRGQNVTFRCDPISEHNRLYWYRQTLGQGPEFLTYFQNEAQLEKSRLLSDRFSAERPKGSFSTLEIQRTEQGDSAMYLCASSLRRWDEQYFGPGTRLTVT.

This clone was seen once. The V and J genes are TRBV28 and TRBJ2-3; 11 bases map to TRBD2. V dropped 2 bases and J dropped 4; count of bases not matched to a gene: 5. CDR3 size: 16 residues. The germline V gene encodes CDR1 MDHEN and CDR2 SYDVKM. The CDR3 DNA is TGTGCCAGCAGTTTAATAGCGGGAGGGCCCCCAGATACGCAGTATTTT. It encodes CASSLIAGGPPDTQYF.

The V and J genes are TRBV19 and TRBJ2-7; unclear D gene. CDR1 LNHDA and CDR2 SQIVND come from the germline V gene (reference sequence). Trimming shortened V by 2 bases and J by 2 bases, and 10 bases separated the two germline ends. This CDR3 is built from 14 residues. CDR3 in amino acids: CASSIRRSTYEQYF. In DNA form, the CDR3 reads TGTGCCAGTAGTATACGGCGGTCTACCTACGAGCAGTACTTC.

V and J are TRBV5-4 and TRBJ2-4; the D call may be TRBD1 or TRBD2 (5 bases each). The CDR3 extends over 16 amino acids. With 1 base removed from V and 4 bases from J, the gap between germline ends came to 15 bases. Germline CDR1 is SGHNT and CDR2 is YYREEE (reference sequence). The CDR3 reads CASSLLTGTDKNIQYF. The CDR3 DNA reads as TGTGCCAGCAGCTTGTTAACCGGGACGGATAAAAACATTCAGTACTTC.

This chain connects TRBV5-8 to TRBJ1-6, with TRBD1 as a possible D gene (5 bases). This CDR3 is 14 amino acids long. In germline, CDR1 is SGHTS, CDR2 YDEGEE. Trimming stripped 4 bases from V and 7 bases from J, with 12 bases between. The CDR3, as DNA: TGTGCCAGCAGCCAAGGGGTCTTCAATTCACCCCTCCACTTT. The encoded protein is CASSQGVFNSPLHF.

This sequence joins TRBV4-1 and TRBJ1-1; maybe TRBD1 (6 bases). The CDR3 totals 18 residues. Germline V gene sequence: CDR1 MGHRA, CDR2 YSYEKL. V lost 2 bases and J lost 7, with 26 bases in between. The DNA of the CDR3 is TGCGCCAGCAGCCAAAACCCAAACACAGGGCTCTGGGGGGGTGAAGCTTTCTTT. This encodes CASSQNPNTGLWGGEAFF.

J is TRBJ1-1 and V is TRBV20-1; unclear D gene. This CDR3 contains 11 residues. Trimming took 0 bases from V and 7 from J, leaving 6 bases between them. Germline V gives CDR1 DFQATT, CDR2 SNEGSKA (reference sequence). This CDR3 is CSARERREAFF. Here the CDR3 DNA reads TGCAGTGCTAGAGAGCGCCGTGAAGCTTTCTTT.

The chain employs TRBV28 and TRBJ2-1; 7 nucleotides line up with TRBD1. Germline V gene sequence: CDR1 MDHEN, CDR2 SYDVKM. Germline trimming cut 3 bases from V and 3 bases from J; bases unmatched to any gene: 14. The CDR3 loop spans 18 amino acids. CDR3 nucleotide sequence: TGTGCCAGCAGTTTCCCCACGAGTGGGACAGCCTACTACAATGAGCAGTTCTTC. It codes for CASSFPTSGTAYYNEQFF.

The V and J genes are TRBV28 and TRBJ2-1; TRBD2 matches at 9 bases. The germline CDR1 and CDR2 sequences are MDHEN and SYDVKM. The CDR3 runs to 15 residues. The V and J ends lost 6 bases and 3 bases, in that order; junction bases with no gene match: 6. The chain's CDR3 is CASRSGTSRYNEQFF. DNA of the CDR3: TGTGCCAGCAGATCCGGGACTAGCCGCTACAATGAGCAGTTCTTC.

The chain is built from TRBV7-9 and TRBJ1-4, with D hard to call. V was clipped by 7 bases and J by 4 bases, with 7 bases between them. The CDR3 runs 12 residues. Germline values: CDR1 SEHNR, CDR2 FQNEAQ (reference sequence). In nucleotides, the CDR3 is TGTGCCAGCATTGGGTTTAATGAAAAACTGTTTTTT. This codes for CASIGFNEKLFF.

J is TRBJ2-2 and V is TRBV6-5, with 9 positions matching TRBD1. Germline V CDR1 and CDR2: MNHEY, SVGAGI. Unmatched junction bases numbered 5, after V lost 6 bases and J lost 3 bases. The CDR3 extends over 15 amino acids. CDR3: CASSYGTGHTGELFF. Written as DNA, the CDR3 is TGTGCCAGCAGCTACGGGACAGGGCACACCGGGGAGCTGTTTTTT.

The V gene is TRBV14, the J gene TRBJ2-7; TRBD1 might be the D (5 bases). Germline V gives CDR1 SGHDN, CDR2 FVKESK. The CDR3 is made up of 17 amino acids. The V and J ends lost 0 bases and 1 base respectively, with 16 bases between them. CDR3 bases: TGTGCCAGCAGCCAAGATCTGGGAAGGGGCCCTTCCTACGAGCAGTACTTC. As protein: CASSQDLGRGPSYEQYF.

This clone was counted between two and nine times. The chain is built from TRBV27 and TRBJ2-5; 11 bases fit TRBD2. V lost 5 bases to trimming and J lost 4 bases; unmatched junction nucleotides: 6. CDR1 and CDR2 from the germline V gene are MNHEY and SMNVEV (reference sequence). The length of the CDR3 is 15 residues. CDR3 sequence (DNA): TGTGCCAGCAGTCAACTAGCGGGAGTTCGAGAGACCCAGTACTTC. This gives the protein CASSQLAGVRETQYF.

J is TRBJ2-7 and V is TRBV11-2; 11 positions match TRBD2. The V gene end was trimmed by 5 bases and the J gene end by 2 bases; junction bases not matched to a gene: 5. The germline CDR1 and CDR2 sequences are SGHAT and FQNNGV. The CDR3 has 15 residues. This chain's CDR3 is CASSPLTSGAYEQYF. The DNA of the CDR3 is TGTGCCAGCAGCCCACTGACTAGCGGGGCCTACGAGCAGTACTTC. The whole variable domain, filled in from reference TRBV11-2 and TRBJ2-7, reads EAGVAQSPRYKIIEKRQSVAFWCNPISGHATLYWYQQILGQGPKLLIQFQNNGVVDDSQLPKDRFSAERLKGVDSTLKIQPAKLEDSAVYLCASSPLTSGAYEQYFGPGTRLTVT.

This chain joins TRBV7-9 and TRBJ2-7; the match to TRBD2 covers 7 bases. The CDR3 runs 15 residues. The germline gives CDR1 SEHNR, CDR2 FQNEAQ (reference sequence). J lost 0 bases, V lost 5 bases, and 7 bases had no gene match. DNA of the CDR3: TGTGCCAGCAGCCTGGGGGGGTTCAGCTCCTACGAGCAGTACTTC. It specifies CASSLGGFSSYEQYF.

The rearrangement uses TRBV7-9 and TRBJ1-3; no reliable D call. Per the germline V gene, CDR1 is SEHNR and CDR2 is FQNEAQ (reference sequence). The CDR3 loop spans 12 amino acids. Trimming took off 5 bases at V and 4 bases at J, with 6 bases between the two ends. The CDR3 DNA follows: TGTGCCAGCAGCCCGGACGGAAACACCATATATTTT. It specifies CASSPDGNTIYF.

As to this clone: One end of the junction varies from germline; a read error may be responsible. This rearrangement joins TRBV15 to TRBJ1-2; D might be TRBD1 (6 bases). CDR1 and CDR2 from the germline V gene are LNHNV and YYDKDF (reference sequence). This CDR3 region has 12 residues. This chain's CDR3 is CATSRERGKEDF. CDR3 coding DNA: TGTGCCACCAGCAGAGAAAGGGGGAAAGAGGACTTC.

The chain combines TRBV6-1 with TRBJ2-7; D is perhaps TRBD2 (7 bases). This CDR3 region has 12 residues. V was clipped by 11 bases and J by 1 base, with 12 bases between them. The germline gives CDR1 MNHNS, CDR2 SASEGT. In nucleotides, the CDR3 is TGTGCCGGAAGGGGGGGGTCCTACGAGCAGTACTTC. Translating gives CAGRGGSYEQYF.

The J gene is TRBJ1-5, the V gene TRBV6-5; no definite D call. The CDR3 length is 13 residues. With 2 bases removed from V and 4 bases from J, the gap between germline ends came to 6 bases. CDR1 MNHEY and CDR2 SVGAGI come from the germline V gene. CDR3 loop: CASSYGRNQPQHF. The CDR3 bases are TGTGCCAGCAGTTACGGTCGTAATCAGCCCCAGCATTTT.

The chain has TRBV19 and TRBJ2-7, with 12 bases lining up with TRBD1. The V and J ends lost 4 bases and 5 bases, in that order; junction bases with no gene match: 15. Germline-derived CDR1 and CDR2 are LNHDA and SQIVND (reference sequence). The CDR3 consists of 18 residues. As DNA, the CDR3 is TGTGCCAGTAGTACCTCCCCAAAGCCGGGACAGGGGGCGGACGAGCAGTACTTC. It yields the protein CASSTSPKPGQGADEQYF.

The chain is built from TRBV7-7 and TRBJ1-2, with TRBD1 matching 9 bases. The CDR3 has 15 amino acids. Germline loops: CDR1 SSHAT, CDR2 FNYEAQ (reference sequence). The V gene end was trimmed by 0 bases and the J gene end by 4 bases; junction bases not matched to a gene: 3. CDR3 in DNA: TGTGCCAGCAGCTTAGCCGGGACAGGGCTCTATGGCTACACCTTC. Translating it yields CASSLAGTGLYGYTF. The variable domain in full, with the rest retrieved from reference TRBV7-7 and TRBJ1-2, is GAGVSQSPRYKVTKRGQDVTLRCDPISSHATLYWYQQALGQGPEFLTYFNYEAQPDKSGLPSDRFSAERPEGSISTLTIQRTEQRDSAMYRCASSLAGTGLYGYTFGSGTRLTVV.

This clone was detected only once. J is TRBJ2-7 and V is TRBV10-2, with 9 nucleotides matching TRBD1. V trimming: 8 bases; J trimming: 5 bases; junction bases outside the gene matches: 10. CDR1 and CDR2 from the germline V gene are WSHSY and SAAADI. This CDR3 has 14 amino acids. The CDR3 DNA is TGCGCCAGCGGTCTTAAGGGACAGGGCCACGAGCAGTACTTC. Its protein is CASGLKGQGHEQYF.